This record covers a single T cell receptor beta chain. Its specificity is not known. These data belong to a study of shared clonotypes between healthy human individuals. On the study more broadly: Donors were a couple of women and a few men aged 18 to 49.

The CDR3 runs 15 residues. Looked up from germline, CDR1 is SGHRS and CDR2 is YFSETQ. With V trimmed by 4 bases and J by 5 bases, 9 bases remained unmatched. Study-wide results and limits: Sharing across four donors was highest in naive CD4 (about 5%) and lowest in memory CD8 (roughly 0.4%).

CD45RA-negative memory and CD45RA+ naive subsets were split from the CD4+ cells. An assay was performed, and its level was deep. The table came from immunoSEQ multiplex PCR; TCRdb's copy has only in-frame clones and leaves some out. The sample consists of 2 million to 3 million clones, roughly 92% of them appearing once. J is TRBJ2-7 and V is TRBV5-1; 10 nucleotides match TRBD1. Sequencing used naive CD4+ T cells sorted from blood. Specified subset: CD45RA+ positively selected. This TCR came from a man in his late teens or twenties in good health. The CDR3 DNA follows: TGCGCCAGCAGCGGCGGGACAGGGGCGTCAAACGAGCAGTACTTC. Translation gives CASSGGTGASNEQYF.